This T cell receptor beta chain appears in the sequencing data of a study of cytomegalovirus exposure and HLA in healthy donors. Study results and caveats: Later examination showed HLA-associated TCR beta chains had greater clonal expansion than equally common others.

Germline loops: CDR1 SEHNR, CDR2 FQNEAQ (reference sequence). Trimming took off 5 bases at V and 3 bases at J, with 10 bases between the two ends. The CDR3 runs to 14 residues. Comment on this clone: Its antigen is currently unknown.

With 60 Vbeta and 13 Jbeta primers, the PCR was carried out. Generated by immunoSEQ multiplex PCR, the TCRdb table keeps only in-frame clones and is missing some. The profile shows roughly 120,000 clones, roughly 67% of them singletons. Input material: PBMCs. The clonotype originates from a man aged 40-55 years in good health and CMV-seronegative. J is TRBJ1-4 and V is TRBV7-9; no definite D call. CDR3 residues: CASSPSGANEKLFF. The CDR3 DNA reads as TGTGCCAGCAGCCCTAGCGGGGCTAATGAAAAACTGTTTTTT.